The 32 T cell receptor beta chains below all came from one sample that was sequenced in a study of T-cell memory formation after mild COVID-19. From the 5' RACE reads, TCRdb called clonotypes with MiXCR, one entry per CDR3 protein. The profile covers over 500,000 distinct CDR3 sequences, with roughly 17% appearing a single time and less than 10% taken by the ten largest. The specimen sequenced was PBMCs or a T cell subset sorted from them (not recorded which). Every receptor here comes from an adult woman who had mild COVID-19 (a few samples of this study predate the infection). Cell type and time point are not known.

V is TRBV6-1 and J is TRBJ1-6, with 8 bases fitting TRBD1. The germline CDR1 and CDR2 sequences are MNHNS and SASEGT. Trimming took 6 bases from V and 8 from J; bases not matched to a gene: 21. This CDR3 spans 19 amino acids. The CDR3 here is CASSRRRGSSGTGDSPLHF. CDR3 sequence (DNA): TGTGCCAGCAGCCGCCGAAGGGGTTCCTCCGGGACAGGAGATTCACCCCTCCACTTT.

This clonotype has more than one count but fewer than ten. V gene TRBV18 combines with J gene TRBJ2-3; tentative D call: TRBD2 (6 bases). The CDR3 consists of 17 residues. Germline loops: CDR1 KGHSH, CDR2 LQKENI. V lost 0 bases and J 2 bases, leaving 15 bases between the germline ends. The CDR3 is CASSPPFGGGPTDTQYF. The CDR3 DNA sequence: TGTGCCAGCTCACCACCGTTCGGGGGAGGTCCCACAGATACGCAGTATTTT.

The chain carries TRBV24-1 and TRBJ2-7; either TRBD1 or TRBD2 may supply D (5 bases each). Germline values: CDR1 KGHDR, CDR2 SFDVKD. CDR3 size: 13 residues. The germline V and J ends were trimmed by 5 bases and 7 bases, with 14 bases remaining between them. The CDR3 sequence is CATSVRGAREQYF. As DNA, the CDR3 is TGTGCCACCAGTGTTCGGGGCGCGAGGGAGCAGTACTTC.

The rearrangement links TRBV30 to TRBJ2-2; no reliable D call. The V gene lost 3 bases and the J gene lost 5 bases, with 10 bases spanning the gap. This CDR3 spans 13 amino acids. The V gene's germline CDR1 is GTSNPN and CDR2 SVGIG (reference sequence). CDR3 coding DNA: TGTGCCTGGAGGGCTCCAGAGACCGGGGAGCTGTTTTTT. Translation gives CAWRAPETGELFF.

The chain employs TRBV3-1 and TRBJ2-3; 8 nucleotides agree with TRBD2. Germline CDR1 is LGHDT and CDR2 is YNNKEL (reference sequence). This CDR3 has 15 amino acids. Trimming at V came to 1 base and at J to 6 bases, leaving 6 bases not matched to a gene. The chain's CDR3 is CASSQVTGGLDTQYF. In DNA, the CDR3 is TGTGCCAGCAGCCAAGTAACGGGGGGGCTCGATACGCAGTATTTT.

The chain carries TRBV6-6 and TRBJ1-1, with 7 bases aligning to TRBD1. There are 18 residues in the CDR3. J gave up 3 bases and V 3 bases, and 16 bases lay outside the gene matches. Germline V gives CDR1 MNHNY, CDR2 SVGAGI (reference sequence). CDR3 in amino acids: CASSYNRTGVLRDTEAFF. The CDR3 bases are TGTGCCAGCAGTTATAATCGGACAGGTGTTCTCAGGGACACTGAAGCTTTCTTT.

The chain is built from TRBV7-7 and TRBJ2-1, with D uncertain. Trimming pared 1 base from V and 7 bases from J, leaving 11 bases between. Germline V lookup: CDR1 SSHAT, CDR2 FNYEAQ (reference sequence). The CDR3 runs 14 residues. The CDR3 sequence is CASSLDVRANEQFF. CDR3 nucleotides: TGTGCCAGCAGCTTAGATGTTCGGGCGAATGAGCAGTTCTTC.

This clonotype was picked up a small number of times. The rearrangement joins TRBV4-3 to TRBJ2-2; 9 nucleotides agree with TRBD2. Losses at the gene ends were 1 base for V and 2 bases for J; bases not matched to a gene: 11. The CDR3 is made up of 19 amino acids. Germline V gene lookup returns CDR1 LGHNA and CDR2 YSLEER. The CDR3 loop is CASSQASILAGFNTGELFF. In nucleotides, the CDR3 is TGCGCCAGCAGCCAAGCATCCATACTAGCGGGCTTTAACACCGGGGAGCTGTTTTTT.

This clonotype was seen a few times. The chain has TRBV7-9 and TRBJ2-3; 9 bases align to TRBD2. The CDR3 sequence is 16 residues long. V shed 4 bases, J shed 0 bases, and the junction held 5 bases outside the gene matches. The germline CDR1 and CDR2 sequences are SEHNR and FQNEAQ (reference sequence). CDR3 loop: CASSSLAGKSTDTQYF. CDR3 nucleotide sequence: TGTGCCAGCAGCTCCCTAGCGGGGAAGAGCACAGATACGCAGTATTTT.

The chain carries TRBV20-1 and TRBJ2-2; D remains unclear. The CDR3 is 13 residues long. V was cut by 4 bases and J by 4 bases, with 10 bases left in between. Per germline, CDR1 DFQATT and CDR2 SNEGSKA (reference sequence). CDR3 amino acids: CSANYGLTGELFF. CDR3 sequence (DNA): TGCAGTGCTAACTACGGCCTCACCGGGGAGCTGTTTTTT.

This clonotype has a handful of counts. The V gene is TRBV3-1, the J gene TRBJ2-3, with 13 bases fitting TRBD2. V was clipped by 4 bases and J by 2 bases; unmatched bases: 21. This CDR3 spans 22 amino acids. Germline V lookup: CDR1 LGHDT, CDR2 YNNKEL (reference sequence). CDR3 DNA sequence: TGTGCCAGCAGCCCCTATAAGCGGACTAGCGGGAGTGTACGGGGACACACAGATACGCAGTATTTT. This codes for CASSPYKRTSGSVRGHTDTQYF.

This clonotype was seen more than once but under ten times. The chain carries TRBV4-1 and TRBJ2-5; 9 bases line up with TRBD2. The CDR3 has 17 residues. Germline CDR1 reads MGHRA; CDR2 reads YSYEKL. V was clipped by 0 bases and J by 5 bases; unmatched bases: 10. CDR3: CASSQDGLAGTSETQYF. The CDR3 nucleotides are TGCGCCAGCAGCCAAGATGGGCTAGCGGGAACATCGGAGACCCAGTACTTC.

The V gene is TRBV6-4, the J gene TRBJ2-2, with a weak D call TRBD1 (6 bases). The CDR3 covers 13 residues. Germline V gives CDR1 MRHNA, CDR2 SNTAGT. The V and J ends lost 4 bases and 6 bases respectively, with 9 bases between them. The CDR3 DNA is TGTGCCAGCAGTGTGCGACAGGCCGGGGAGCTGTTTTTT. It specifies CASSVRQAGELFF.

This clonotype was observed many times. V usage is TRBV15 and J usage is TRBJ2-7, with D perhaps TRBD2 (5 bases). V was pared by 5 bases and J by 10 bases, with 15 bases between. CDR1 is LNHNV and CDR2 is YYDKDF in the germline V gene (reference sequence). This CDR3 has 12 residues. This CDR3 is CATSPPEARQYF. CDR3 bases: TGTGCCACCAGCCCCCCGGAGGCCCGCCAGTACTTC.

The gene calls are TRBV7-6 and TRBJ2-1; 8 bases are a match to TRBD2. The V gene end was trimmed by 5 bases and the J gene end by 13 bases; junction bases not matched to a gene: 7. The CDR3 runs 12 residues. Looked up from germline, CDR1 is SGHVS and CDR2 is FNYEAQ. Here the CDR3 DNA reads TGTGCCAGCAGCACGGGGAGCGGGAGCCAGTTCTTC. This encodes CASSTGSGSQFF.

This clonotype was observed a handful of times. V and J are TRBV5-4 and TRBJ2-5; possible D gene TRBD1, 6 bases. V lost 0 bases and J lost 10, with 16 bases in between. The CDR3 sequence is 14 residues long. Germline V gene sequence: CDR1 SGHNT, CDR2 YYREEE (reference sequence). CDR3 nucleotide sequence: TGTGCCAGCAGCTTGGAGGGGGATCGGTTTGACCAGTACTTC. It codes for CASSLEGDRFDQYF.

This clonotype came up a few times. The gene calls are TRBV7-2 and TRBJ2-1; D is perhaps TRBD2 (5 bases). V lost 3 bases, J lost 5 bases, and 11 bases lay in between. Per the germline V gene, CDR1 is SGHTA and CDR2 is FQGNSA. CDR3 length: 14 residues. CDR3 sequence reads: CASSFYGRDNEQFF. The CDR3 DNA reads as TGTGCCAGCAGCTTTTACGGGCGGGACAATGAGCAGTTCTTC.

The genes are TRBV7-7 and TRBJ2-1, with 9 bases aligning to TRBD2. CDR1 and CDR2 (germline): SSHAT, FNYEAQ (reference sequence). Losses at the gene ends were 5 bases for V and 2 bases for J; bases not matched to a gene: 7. The CDR3 contains 16 residues. The CDR3 reads CASSPIAGAPYNEQFF. The CDR3 nucleotides read TGTGCCAGCAGCCCAATAGCGGGGGCCCCCTACAATGAGCAGTTCTTC. Full variable domain (missing parts from reference TRBV7-7 and TRBJ2-1): GAGVSQSPRYKVTKRGQDVTLRCDPISSHATLYWYQQALGQGPEFLTYFNYEAQPDKSGLPSDRFSAERPEGSISTLTIQRTEQRDSAMYRCASSPIAGAPYNEQFFGPGTRLTVL.

This chain joins TRBV5-1 and TRBJ2-6; weak D call: TRBD1 (5 bases). Germline loops: CDR1 SGHRS, CDR2 YFSETQ. The CDR3 has 15 residues. V was cut by 0 bases and J by 2 bases, with 6 bases left in between. This CDR3 reads CASSLAGPGANVLTF. Written as DNA, the CDR3 is TGCGCCAGCAGCTTGGCAGGGCCTGGGGCCAACGTCCTGACTTTC.

The rearrangement uses TRBV10-3 and TRBJ2-1; 9 positions agree with TRBD1. Per the germline V gene, CDR1 is ENHRY and CDR2 is SYGVKD. The J segment lost 9 bases and the V segment lost 4 bases, leaving 13 bases of the junction unmatched. The length of the CDR3 is 16 residues. The CDR3 loop is CAISGSAGRQGGEQFF. The CDR3 nucleotides are TGTGCCATCAGTGGATCGGCGGGACGACAGGGGGGTGAGCAGTTCTTC.

V is TRBV7-8 and J is TRBJ2-7, with a weak D call TRBD1 (6 bases). The CDR3 loop spans 14 amino acids. Trimming removed 5 bases at V and 5 bases at J, with 16 bases between. CDR1 SGHVS and CDR2 FQNEAQ come from the germline V gene. DNA for the CDR3: TGTGCCAGCAGCCCCTCGACAGGAGCAGACGAGCAGTACTTC. Amino acid sequence: CASSPSTGADEQYF.

The chain links TRBV13 to TRBJ1-2, with unresolved D. The CDR3 is 14 amino acids. The germline V gene encodes CDR1 PRHDT and CDR2 FYEKMQ (reference sequence). V was trimmed by 4 bases and J by 3 bases, leaving 12 bases between them. Written as DNA, the CDR3 is TGTGCCAGCAGCTCCCAAGACACGGACTATGGCTACACCTTC. It translates to CASSSQDTDYGYTF.

The chain recombines TRBV21-1 with TRBJ2-6. TRBV21-1 is given as a pseudogene. CDR3 length: 17 residues. CDR3 loop: CASSKGTRESGANVLTF. CDR3 in DNA: TGTGCCAGCAGCAAAGGTACCAGGGAGTCTGGGGCCAACGTCCTGACTTTC.

This clonotype was picked up one time. V gene TRBV3-1 combines with J gene TRBJ1-6; 7 nucleotides line up with TRBD1. The CDR3 sequence is 14 residues long. V shed 6 bases and J 6 bases; nucleotides not matched to a gene: 5. The germline V gene has CDR1 LGHDT and CDR2 YNNKEL (reference sequence). The CDR3 spells CASRQTGSNSPLHF. The CDR3 DNA follows: TGTGCCAGCAGGCAGACAGGGTCTAATTCACCCCTCCACTTT. The entire variable domain, with the rest obtained from reference TRBV3-1 and TRBJ1-6, is as follows: DTAVSQTPKYLVTQMGNDKSIKCEQNLGHDTMYWYKQDSKKFLKIMFSYNNKELIINETVPNRFSPKSPDKAHLNLHINSLELGDSAVYFCASRQTGSNSPLHFGNGTRLTVT.

The chain joins TRBV2 to TRBJ1-5, with TRBD1 matching 7 bases. The CDR3 loop spans 15 amino acids. Germline CDR1 SNHLY, CDR2 FYNNEI. The V gene end was trimmed by 6 bases and the J gene end by 5 bases; junction bases not matched to a gene: 10. DNA of the CDR3: TGTGCCAGCAGCGGCCGCGACAGGGTAGATCAGCCCCAGCATTTT. Translated, it gives CASSGRDRVDQPQHF.

The V and J genes are TRBV6-5 and TRBJ1-1, with no clear D. The CDR3 has 13 residues. Trimming removed 7 bases from V and 0 bases from J, with 9 bases in between. Germline CDR1 reads MNHEY; CDR2 reads SVGAGI. In nucleotides, the CDR3 is TGTGCCAGCACCATGGAAGTGAACACTGAAGCTTTCTTT. It encodes CASTMEVNTEAFF.

J is TRBJ1-1 and V is TRBV7-2, with TRBD1 matching over 9 bases. Trimming removed 1 base from V and 4 bases from J; junction bases left unmatched: 4. Germline CDR1 reads SGHTA; CDR2 reads FQGNSA. CDR3 size: 15 residues. The CDR3 sequence: CASSLVGTGSTEAFF. The DNA of the CDR3 is TGTGCCAGCAGCTTAGTCGGGACAGGGTCCACTGAAGCTTTCTTT.

V gene TRBV4-2 combines with J gene TRBJ1-1, with D perhaps matching TRBD1 (5 bases). CDR1 is LGHNA and CDR2 is YNFKEQ in the germline V gene. V was trimmed by 4 bases and J by 11 bases, leaving 17 bases between them. The CDR3 is 13 amino acids. The CDR3 loop is CASSLYGADRAFF. The CDR3 bases are TGTGCCAGCAGCCTTTACGGGGCGGATCGGGCTTTCTTT.

This clonotype has just a few counts. The J gene is TRBJ2-6, the V gene TRBV20-1, with D possibly TRBD2 on 5 matching bases. The CDR3 totals 16 residues. V lost 2 bases, J lost 0 bases, and 11 bases lay in between. Germline values: CDR1 DFQATT, CDR2 SNEGSKA (reference sequence). DNA of the CDR3: TGCAGTGCTAGACCCGGGAAAGTCTCTGGGGCCAACGTCCTGACTTTC. This gives the protein CSARPGKVSGANVLTF.

The V call is TRBV12-3 or TRBV12-4, the J call TRBJ2-1; D is possibly TRBD1 or TRBD2 (5 bases each). CDR3 size: 14 residues. V dropped 2 bases and J dropped 6 bases, with 11 bases sitting between them. CDR3 coding DNA: TGTGCCAGCAGTTTAAACGCAGGGAGCAATGAGCAGTTCTTC. Its protein product is CASSLNAGSNEQFF.

The CDR3 DNA reads TGCAGTGCTAACTCCGGGAACAAGAACGAGCAGTACTTC. Translated: CSANSGNKNEQYF. The rearrangement uses TRBV20-1 and TRBJ2-7; D may be TRBD2 (5 bases). V lost 4 bases and J lost 5, with 15 bases in between. Germline V gives CDR1 DFQATT, CDR2 SNEGSKA (reference sequence). The CDR3 length is 13 residues.

This clonotype was counted a few times. This chain uses TRBV7-9 with TRBJ2-5; D might be TRBD1 (5 bases). Germline-derived CDR1 and CDR2 are SEHNR and FQNEAQ (reference sequence). The length of the CDR3 is 14 residues. Trimming left V 1 base short and J 5 bases short, with 11 bases between. The CDR3 is CASSLEGNYETQYF. CDR3 DNA sequence: TGTGCCAGCAGCTTAGAGGGGAATTATGAGACCCAGTACTTC.